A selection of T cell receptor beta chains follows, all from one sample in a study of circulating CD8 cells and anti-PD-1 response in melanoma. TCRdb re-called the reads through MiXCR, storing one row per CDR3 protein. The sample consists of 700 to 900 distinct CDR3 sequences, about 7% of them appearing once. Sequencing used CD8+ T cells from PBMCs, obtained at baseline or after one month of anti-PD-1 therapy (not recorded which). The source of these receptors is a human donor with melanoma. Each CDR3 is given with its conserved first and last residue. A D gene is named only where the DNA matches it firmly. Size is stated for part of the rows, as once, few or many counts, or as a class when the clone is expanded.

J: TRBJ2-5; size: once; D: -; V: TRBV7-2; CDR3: CASSLQLGGRGTQYF; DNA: TGTGCCAGCAGCTTACAGTTGGGGGGGCGCGGGACCCAGTACTTC
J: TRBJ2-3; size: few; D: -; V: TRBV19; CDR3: CASSTGRDTQYF; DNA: TGTGCCAGTAGTACAGGGCGAGATACGCAGTATTTT
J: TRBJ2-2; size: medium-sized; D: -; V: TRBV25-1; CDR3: CASHGTGFTGELFF; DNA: TGTGCCAGCCACGGCACAGGGTTCACCGGGGAGCTGTTTTTT
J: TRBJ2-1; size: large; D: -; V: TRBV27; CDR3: CASSFNPTVYNEQFF; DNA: TGTGCCAGCAGTTTTAATCCCACCGTCTACAATGAGCAGTTCTTC
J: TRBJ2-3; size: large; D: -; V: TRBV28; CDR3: CASSLVPPGRSGTDTQYF; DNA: TGTGCCAGCAGTTTAGTACCCCCGGGGAGGAGCGGCACAGATACGCAGTATTTT
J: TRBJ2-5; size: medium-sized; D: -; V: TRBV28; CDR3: CASSFLQTQYF; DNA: TGTGCCAGCAGTTTTCTCCAGACCCAGTACTTC
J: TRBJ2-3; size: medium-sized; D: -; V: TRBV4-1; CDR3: CASSQDIGAYEADF; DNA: TGCGCCAGCAGCCAAGATATCGGAGCCTATGAGGCAGATTTT
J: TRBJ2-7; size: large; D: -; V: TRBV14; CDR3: CASSPVRGVYEQYF; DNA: TGTGCCAGCAGCCCGGTGCGGGGAGTATACGAGCAGTACTTC
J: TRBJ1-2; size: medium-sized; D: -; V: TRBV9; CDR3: CASSVDQRQVYGYTF; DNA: TGTGCCAGCAGCGTAGACCAGCGACAGGTCTATGGCTACACCTTC
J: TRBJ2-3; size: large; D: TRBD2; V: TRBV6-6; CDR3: CASRGWTSGGTSTDTQYF; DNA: TGTGCCAGCAGGGGTTGGACTAGCGGGGGGACTAGCACAGATACGCAGTATTTT
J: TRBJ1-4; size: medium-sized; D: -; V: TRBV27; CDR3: CASSPGGANEKLFF; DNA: TGTGCCAGCAGTCCTGGGGGAGCTAATGAAAAACTGTTTTTT
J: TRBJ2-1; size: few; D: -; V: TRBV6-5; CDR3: CASSPSTSGNEQFF; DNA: TGTGCCAGCAGTCCTTCGACTAGTGGCAATGAGCAGTTCTTC
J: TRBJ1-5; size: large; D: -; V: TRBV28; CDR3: CASSPYSQPQHF; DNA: TGTGCCAGCAGTCCTTATAGTCAGCCCCAGCATTTT
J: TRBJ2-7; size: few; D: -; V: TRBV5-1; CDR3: CASSTYGTPYEQYF; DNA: TGCGCCAGCAGTACCTACGGCACGCCCTACGAGCAGTACTTC
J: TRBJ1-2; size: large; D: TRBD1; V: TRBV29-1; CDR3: CSVSQGFYGYTF; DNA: TGCAGCGTATCACAGGGGTTCTATGGCTACACCTTC
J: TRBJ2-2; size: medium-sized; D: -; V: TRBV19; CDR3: CASSIGGTGELFF; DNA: TGTGCCAGTAGTATAGGGGGCACCGGGGAGCTGTTTTTT
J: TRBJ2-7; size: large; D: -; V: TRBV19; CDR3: CASSMFAGNEQYF; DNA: TGTGCCAGTAGTATGTTTGCGGGGAACGAGCAGTACTTC
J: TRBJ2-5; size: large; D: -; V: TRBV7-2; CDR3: CASSLDLGETQYF; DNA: TGTGCCAGCAGCTTAGATCTAGGAGAGACCCAGTACTTC
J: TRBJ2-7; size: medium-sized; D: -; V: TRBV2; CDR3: CASCSGETSPGEQYF; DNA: TGTGCCAGCTGCTCCGGGGAGACAAGTCCGGGCGAGCAGTACTTC
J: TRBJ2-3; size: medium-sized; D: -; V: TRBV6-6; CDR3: CASSWGDTQYF; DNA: TGTGCCAGCAGTTGGGGAGATACGCAGTATTTT
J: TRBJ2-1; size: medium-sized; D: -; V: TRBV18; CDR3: CASPPRATGPPDEQFF; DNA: TGTGCCAGCCCCCCGAGGGCCACGGGCCCCCCCGATGAGCAGTTCTTC
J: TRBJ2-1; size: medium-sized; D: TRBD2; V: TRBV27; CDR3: CASSQGGGLLEQFF; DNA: TGTGCCAGCAGTCAAGGCGGGGGTCTTCTTGAGCAGTTCTTC
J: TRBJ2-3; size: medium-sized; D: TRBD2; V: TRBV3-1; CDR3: CASSPNLLTGGGAVDTQYF; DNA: TGTGCCAGCAGCCCTAACCTCCTGACTGGCGGGGGGGCCGTAGATACGCAGTATTTT
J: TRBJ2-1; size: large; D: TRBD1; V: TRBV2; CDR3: CASRADRGPNEQFF; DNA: TGTGCCAGCAGGGCTGACAGGGGGCCCAATGAGCAGTTCTTC
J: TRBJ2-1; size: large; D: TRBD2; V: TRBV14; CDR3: CASSQLFLAGPYNEQFF; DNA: TGTGCCAGCAGCCAACTGTTTCTAGCGGGGCCGTACAATGAGCAGTTCTTC
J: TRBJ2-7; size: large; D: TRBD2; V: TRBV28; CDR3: CASSLTQRGDHEQYF; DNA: TGTGCCAGCAGTTTAACCCAGCGGGGGGACCACGAGCAGTACTTC
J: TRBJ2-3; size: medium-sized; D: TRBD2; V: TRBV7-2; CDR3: CASSLERGYTQYF; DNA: TGTGCCAGCAGCCTTGAGCGGGGGTATACGCAGTATTTT
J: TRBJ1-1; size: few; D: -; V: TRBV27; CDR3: CASSPIGGVMNTEAFF; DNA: TGTGCCAGCAGTCCCATCGGGGGCGTAATGAACACTGAAGCTTTCTTT
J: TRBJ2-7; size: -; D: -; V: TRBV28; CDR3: CASSLGYEQYF; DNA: TGTGCCAGCAGTTTAGGCTACGAGCAGTACTTC
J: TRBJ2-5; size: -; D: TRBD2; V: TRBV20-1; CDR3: CSAREGRGAQETQYF; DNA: TGCAGTGCTAGAGAAGGGCGGGGGGCCCAAGAGACCCAGTACTTC
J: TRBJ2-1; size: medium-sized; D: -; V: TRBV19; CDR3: CASSYSLGGAEQFF; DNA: TGTGCCAGTAGCTACTCCTTGGGGGGAGCCGAGCAGTTCTTC
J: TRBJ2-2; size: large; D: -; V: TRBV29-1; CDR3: CSVEEGGANTGELFF; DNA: TGCAGCGTTGAAGAAGGAGGGGCGAACACCGGGGAGCTGTTTTTT
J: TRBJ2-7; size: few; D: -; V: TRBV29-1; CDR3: CSVEIGTRRDEQYF; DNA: TGCAGCGTTGAGATTGGAACACGTAGGGACGAGCAGTACTTC
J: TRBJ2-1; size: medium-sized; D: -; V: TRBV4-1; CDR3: CASSQVRGPSQNEQFF; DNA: TGCGCCAGCAGCCAAGTCAGGGGCCCCTCTCAAAATGAGCAGTTCTTC
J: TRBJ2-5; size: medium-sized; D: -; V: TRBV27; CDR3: CASSRGETQYF; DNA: TGTGCCAGCTCGCGGGGAGAGACCCAGTACTTC
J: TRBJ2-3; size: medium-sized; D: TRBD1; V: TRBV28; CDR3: CASSLDRVGTDTQYF; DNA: TGTGCCAGCAGCCTTGACAGGGTCGGCACAGATACGCAGTATTTT
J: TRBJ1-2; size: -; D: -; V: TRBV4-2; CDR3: CASCQPPSYGHTF; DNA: TGTGCCAGCTGCCAGCCACCAAGCTATGGCCACACCTTC
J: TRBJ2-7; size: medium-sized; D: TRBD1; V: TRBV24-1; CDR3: CATSDPGTGDYEQYF; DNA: TGTGCCACCAGTGATCCCGGGACAGGGGACTACGAGCAGTACTTC
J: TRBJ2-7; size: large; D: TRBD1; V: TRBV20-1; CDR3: CSARVVDRESYEQYF; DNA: TGCAGTGCTAGAGTCGTGGACAGGGAATCCTACGAGCAGTACTTC
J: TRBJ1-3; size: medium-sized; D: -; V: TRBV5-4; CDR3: CASSFTGSYGNTIYF; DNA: TGTGCCAGCAGCTTTACAGGGAGTTACGGAAACACCATATATTTT
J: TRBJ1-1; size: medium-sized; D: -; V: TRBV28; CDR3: CASSERGDPEAFF; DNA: TGTGCCAGCAGTGAACGGGGTGATCCTGAAGCTTTCTTT
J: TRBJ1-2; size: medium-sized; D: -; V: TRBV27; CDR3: CATGAPDGYTF; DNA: TGTGCCACGGGGGCCCCGGATGGCTACACCTTC
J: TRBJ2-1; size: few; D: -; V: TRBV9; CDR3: CASRFLGRFF; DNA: TGTGCCAGCAGGTTTCTGGGTCGGTTCTTC
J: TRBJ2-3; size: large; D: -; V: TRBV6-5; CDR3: CASSPGTSTDTQYF; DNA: TGTGCCAGCAGTCCAGGGACTAGCACAGATACGCAGTATTTT
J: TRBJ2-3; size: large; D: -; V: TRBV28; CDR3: CASSKRWRESTDTQYF; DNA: TGTGCCAGCAGCAAACGGTGGCGGGAAAGCACAGATACGCAGTATTTT
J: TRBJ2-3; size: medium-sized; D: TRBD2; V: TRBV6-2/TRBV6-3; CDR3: CASSYSPGDYQLTDTQYF; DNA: TGTGCCAGCAGTTACTCGCCCGGGGACTACCAACTCACAGATACGCAGTATTTT
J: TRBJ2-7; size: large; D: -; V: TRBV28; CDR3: CASSPRTGSSYEQYF; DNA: TGTGCCAGCAGTCCCCGAACAGGGAGCTCCTACGAGCAGTACTTC
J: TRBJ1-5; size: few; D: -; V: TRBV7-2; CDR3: CASSPDGPNQPQHF; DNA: TGTGCCAGCAGCCCCGACGGGCCTAATCAGCCCCAGCATTTT
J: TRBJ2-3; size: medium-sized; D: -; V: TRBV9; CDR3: CASSVGQGYSDTQYF; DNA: TGTGCCAGCAGCGTAGGCCAGGGATATTCCGATACGCAGTATTTT